This TCR beta chain was recovered during a study of immune evolution from preneoplasia to lung adenocarcinoma. Overall study results and limits: Top clone share appeared to fall from AAH through AIS, MIA, adenocarcinoma. Later-stage lesions seemingly showed higher T cell density and diversity than normal lung.

A word on this clone: Its target is unknown.

Clones were read by immunoSEQ multiplex PCR, and TCRdb kept only the in-frame ones, dropping some. The sample lists 2,500 to 3,500 clones; 75% to 90% were seen once. Resections took place in Japan or China from about 2013 to 2017. The receptor's source is a person aged 40 to 50 with lung adenocarcinoma. The sequenced sample was FFPE adjacent normal lung tissue.

CDR3 in DNA: TGTGCCAGCAGCTTAGCCCCCGCCGCTTTCTTT. Encoded protein: CASSLAPAAFF. The chain links TRBV7-9 to TRBJ1-1; D gene unclear. V was trimmed by 0 bases and J by 11 bases, leaving 7 bases between them. Germline V gene data show CDR1 as SEHNR and CDR2 as FQNEAQ (reference sequence). This CDR3 is built from 11 residues.